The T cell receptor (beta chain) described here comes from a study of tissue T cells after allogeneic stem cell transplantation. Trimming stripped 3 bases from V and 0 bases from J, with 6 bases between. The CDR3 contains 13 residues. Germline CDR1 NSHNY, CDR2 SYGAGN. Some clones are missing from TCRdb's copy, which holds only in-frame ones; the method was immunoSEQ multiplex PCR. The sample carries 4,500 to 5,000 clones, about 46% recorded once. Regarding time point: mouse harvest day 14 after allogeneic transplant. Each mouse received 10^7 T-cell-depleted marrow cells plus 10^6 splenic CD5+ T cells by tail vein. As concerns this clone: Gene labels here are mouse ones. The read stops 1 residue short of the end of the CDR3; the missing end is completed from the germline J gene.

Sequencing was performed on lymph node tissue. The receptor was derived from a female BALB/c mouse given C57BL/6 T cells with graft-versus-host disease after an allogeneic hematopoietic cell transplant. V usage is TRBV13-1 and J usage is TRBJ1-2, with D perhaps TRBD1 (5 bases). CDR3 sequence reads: CASSGQSNSDYTF. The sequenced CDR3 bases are TGTGCCAGCAGTGGACAGTCAAACTCCGACTACACC.